The 20 T cell receptor beta chains presented below share a single source sample, sequenced in a study of somatic mutations in cytotoxic T cells in rheumatoid arthritis. The protocol was immunoSEQ multiplex PCR, while the TCRdb copy is restricted to in-frame clones and leaves out a portion. The sample holds tens of thousands of clones, 84% seen once. Sequencing was done on a sample of CD8+ T cells sorted from blood. Receptors were obtained from a man in his forties in good health.

This chain's CDR3 is CASSQVQGREAFF. The DNA of the CDR3 is TGCGCCAGCAGCCAAGTCCAGGGGCGGGAAGCTTTCTTT. The chain recombines TRBV4-1 with TRBJ1-1; D is possibly TRBD1 (6 bases). V was cut by 1 base and J by 8 bases, with 11 bases left in between. The CDR3 consists of 13 residues. CDR1 is MGHRA and CDR2 is YSYEKL in the germline V gene.

The chain employs TRBV7-2 and TRBJ2-7; D is ambiguous. Germline V gene sequence: CDR1 SGHTA, CDR2 FQGNSA. The CDR3 extends over 15 amino acids. Deletions cut 1 base from V and 3 bases from J, with 13 bases between. The CDR3 reads CASSLEPANYYEQYF. As DNA, the CDR3 is TGTGCCAGCAGCTTAGAACCAGCCAACTACTACGAGCAGTACTTC.

This clone was counted once. The chain links TRBV19 to TRBJ2-1; 14 nucleotides match TRBD2. The CDR3 length is 17 residues. Unmatched junction bases numbered 7, after V lost 6 bases and J lost 3 bases. Germline V gene sequence: CDR1 LNHDA, CDR2 SQIVND (reference sequence). CDR3 loop: CASSLSGTSGGYNEQFF. The CDR3 DNA follows: TGTGCCAGTAGCCTCTCCGGGACTAGCGGGGGCTACAATGAGCAGTTCTTC.

This chain joins TRBV10-3 and TRBJ2-1, with D perhaps TRBD1 (6 bases). CDR3 length equals 15 residues. Germline V CDR1 and CDR2: ENHRY, SYGVKD. The ends were cut back, 7 bases at V and 7 bases at J, with 20 bases in the middle. Here the CDR3 DNA reads TGTGCCATCAATTCCGGGACACCCAGGGATAATGAGCAGTTCTTC. Its translation is CAINSGTPRDNEQFF.

The chain recombines TRBV5-1 with TRBJ2-2; D call uncertain. Trimming took 2 bases from V and 3 from J, leaving 11 bases between them. CDR1 SGHRS and CDR2 YFSETQ come from the germline V gene. CDR3 length: 15 amino acids. The CDR3 nucleotides read TGCGCCAGCAGCTTCGGGTTTGCGGACACCGGGGAGCTGTTTTTT. Translated, it gives CASSFGFADTGELFF.

The chain employs TRBV28 and TRBJ2-7; D ambiguous. This CDR3 is built from 14 residues. Per the germline V gene, CDR1 is MDHEN and CDR2 is SYDVKM. V dropped 3 bases and J dropped 5 bases, with 14 bases sitting between them. In nucleotides, the CDR3 is TGTGCCAGCAGTTTGTGGGAAGGTGCCCACGAGCAGTACTTC. Protein product: CASSLWEGAHEQYF.

J is TRBJ2-7 and V is TRBV30; D remains ambiguous. This CDR3 comprises 15 residues. Trimming left V 2 bases short and J 3 bases short, with 17 bases between. Looked up from germline, CDR1 is GTSNPN and CDR2 is SVGIG (reference sequence). The CDR3 DNA sequence: TGTGCCTGGAGTAAAGAGGTTGGTCTTATCTACGAGCAGTACTTC. It translates to CAWSKEVGLIYEQYF.

The rearrangement joins TRBV4-1 to TRBJ1-2; 9 bases agree with TRBD1. The CDR3 covers 16 residues. V lost 5 bases, J lost 0 bases, and 7 bases stayed unmatched. Germline V gene data show CDR1 as MGHRA and CDR2 as YSYEKL. The CDR3 sequence: CASSWDRDEANYGYTF. DNA of the CDR3: TGCGCCAGCAGCTGGGACAGGGATGAAGCTAACTATGGCTACACCTTC.

This clone was detected only a few times. V is TRBV10-3 and J is TRBJ1-1; D remains ambiguous. CDR3 length: 13 amino acids. The V gene lost 10 bases and the J gene lost 3 bases, with 15 bases spanning the gap. Per the germline V gene, CDR1 is ENHRY and CDR2 is SYGVKD. In DNA form, the CDR3 reads TGTGCCACCAAACGGGAGACGGACACTGAAGCTTTCTTT. This translates into CATKRETDTEAFF.

CDR3 protein: CASTAGNTEAFF. DNA for the CDR3: TGTGCCAGCACCGCCGGGAACACTGAAGCTTTCTTT. The chain employs TRBV19 and TRBJ1-1; D unclear. The CDR3 has 12 amino acids. The V gene lost 9 bases and the J gene lost 1 base, with 9 bases spanning the gap. Per germline, CDR1 LNHDA and CDR2 SQIVND (reference sequence).

This clone was found a few times. V gene TRBV7-9 combines with J gene TRBJ2-1; D possibly corresponds to TRBD2 (5 bases). The V end lost 0 bases, the J end lost 4 bases, and 16 bases lay between the germline ends. This CDR3 is built from 17 residues. In germline, CDR1 is SEHNR, CDR2 FQNEAQ (reference sequence). The CDR3 sequence: CASSLAVNLGVYNEQFF. The CDR3 region has the DNA TGTGCCAGCAGCTTAGCGGTGAATCTCGGGGTTTACAATGAGCAGTTCTTC.

This clone was seen a few times. The genes are TRBV5-4 and TRBJ2-7; 11 bases line up with TRBD1. V shed 0 bases, J shed 5 bases, and the junction held 10 bases outside the gene matches. The CDR3 is 17 residues long. Germline values: CDR1 SGHNT, CDR2 YYREEE (reference sequence). CDR3 nucleotides: TGTGCCAGCAGCTTGGCCGGACAGGGGGCGAAAGAGAACGAGCAGTACTTC. As protein: CASSLAGQGAKENEQYF.

This rearrangement joins TRBV7-9 to TRBJ2-1; D may be TRBD1 (6 bases). V was trimmed by 8 bases and J by 4 bases, leaving 21 bases between them. The CDR3 consists of 16 residues. Per germline, CDR1 SEHNR and CDR2 FQNEAQ (reference sequence). CDR3 region: CASSPKRQGTYNEQFF. CDR3 sequence (DNA): TGTGCCAGCTCCCCGAAGCGGCAGGGGACATACAATGAGCAGTTCTTC.

This sequence joins TRBV30 and TRBJ2-5; maybe TRBD2 (6 bases). The V gene lost 5 bases and the J gene lost 3 bases, with 22 bases spanning the gap. CDR3 length equals 16 residues. The germline gives CDR1 GTSNPN, CDR2 SVGIG (reference sequence). CDR3 residues: CAWGSGVLGGEETQYF. The DNA of the CDR3 is TGTGCCTGGGGCTCCGGGGTCTTGGGGGGTGAAGAGACCCAGTACTTC.

Comment on this clone: The same CDR3 arises from other DNA sequences in this sample as well. The chain combines TRBV9 with TRBJ2-2; no firm D call. The length of the CDR3 is 14 residues. Between the trimmed V and J ends, which lost 0 bases and 5 bases, there was a span of 8 bases. Germline CDR1 and CDR2: SGDLS and YYNGEE. CDR3 sequence reads: CASSVGGGTGELFF. For the CDR3, the DNA is TGTGCCAGCAGCGTAGGAGGCGGTACCGGGGAGCTGTTTTTT.

The V gene is TRBV28, the J gene TRBJ1-1; 9 bases are shared with TRBD1. The length of the CDR3 is 13 residues. The germline gives CDR1 MDHEN, CDR2 SYDVKM. The V segment lost 2 bases and the J segment 10 bases; nucleotides outside the gene matches: 5. The CDR3 here is CASSLGTGSIAFF. In DNA form, the CDR3 reads TGTGCCAGCAGTTTAGGGACAGGGTCGATAGCTTTCTTT.

The CDR3 reads CATSRGDQQVDEQFF. CDR3 nucleotide sequence: TGTGCCACCAGCAGAGGGGACCAACAGGTGGATGAGCAGTTCTTC. This chain uses TRBV15 with TRBJ2-1; perhaps D is TRBD1 or TRBD2 (5 bases each). CDR1 and CDR2 (germline): LNHNV, YYDKDF (reference sequence). Trimming removed 1 base from V and 8 bases from J, with 15 bases in between. The CDR3 is 15 amino acids.

The gene calls are TRBV15 and TRBJ1-2; 10 bases are shared with TRBD1. V lost 2 bases to trimming and J lost 5 bases; unmatched junction nucleotides: 11. Germline CDR1 is LNHNV and CDR2 is YYDKDF (reference sequence). The CDR3 has 17 residues. CDR3 nucleotides: TGTGCCACCAGCAGAACGGCCGGGACAGGGGAATTATATGGCTACACCTTC. Amino acids: CATSRTAGTGELYGYTF.

This chain joins TRBV9 and TRBJ2-7; TRBD2 matches at 7 bases. With 0 bases clipped from V and 6 bases from J, the junction kept 6 bases outside the gene matches. Germline lookup yields CDR1 SGDLS and CDR2 YYNGEE. The CDR3 sequence is 14 residues long. The CDR3, as DNA: TGTGCCAGCAGCGTAGTAGCGGGTGGGGCCGAGCAGTACTTC. Its protein is CASSVVAGGAEQYF.

V usage is TRBV29-1 and J usage is TRBJ2-7, with 7 bases aligning to TRBD2. Germline V CDR1 and CDR2: SQVTM, ANQGSEA. J gave up 3 bases and V 3 bases, and 8 bases lay outside the gene matches. This CDR3 contains 14 residues. The CDR3 region has the DNA TGCAGCGTTGAGAGCAGACTAGCAGGCTACGAGCAGTACTTC. It specifies CSVESRLAGYEQYF.